This is a list of T cell receptor beta chains from one sample in a study of T cell repertoires in cytomegalovirus infection. TCRdb re-called the reads through MiXCR, storing one row per CDR3 protein. The sample yields 200,000 to 300,000 distinct CDR3 sequences, roughly an eighth seen once. The sequenced sample consisted of PBMCs. The receptors shown here come from a human donor in good health (CMV status not recorded). Some clones in this sample may be carry-over from other donors' samples. CDR3s include the opening cysteine and the closing phenylalanine or tryptophan. The D gene is left open where the match is weak. Clone sizes are given selectively: once, few, many, or a class where the clone is expanded.

J	V	D	size	DNA	CDR3
TRBJ1-1	TRBV19	TRBD1	-	TGTGCCAGTAGACCCCGGGACAGGGGAGAGAACACTGAAGCTTTCTTT	CASRPRDRGENTEAFF
TRBJ2-5	TRBV20-1	TRBD2	few	TGCAGTGCTAGAGATCTGGGTCTAGCGGGGGACCAAGAGACCCAGTACTTC	CSARDLGLAGDQETQYF
TRBJ1-1	TRBV12-3/TRBV12-4	-	few	TGTGCCAGCAGGATACAGGGAGGGTTACCTGAAGCTTTCTTT	CASRIQGGLPEAFF
TRBJ2-1	TRBV11-2	TRBD2	-	TGTGCCAGCAGCTTAGGCCGGGGTAGCGGGAGGCACTATGAGCAGTTCTTC	CASSLGRGSGRHYEQFF
TRBJ1-2	TRBV11-2	-	few	TGTGCCAGCAGCCCCCTGGGGGGCAGTTCCTCCTATGGCTACACCTTC	CASSPLGGSSSYGYTF
TRBJ1-3	TRBV12-3/TRBV12-4	-	many	TGTGCCAGCAGTTTTAGTGGATCCTGGAACACCATATATTTT	CASSFSGSWNTIYF
TRBJ2-3	TRBV10-3	TRBD2	few	TGTGCCATCAGTGAGTCAAAGCGGGGGGGCCGCACAGATACGCAGTATTTT	CAISESKRGGRTDTQYF
TRBJ2-4	TRBV19	-	few	TGTGCCAGTAGTAAGGGTGGCACTGGGAACATTCAGTACTTC	CASSKGGTGNIQYF
TRBJ2-3	TRBV20-1	-	few	TGCAGTGCTAGTTCGGGGGAATGGATAAATACGCAGTATTTT	CSASSGEWINTQYF
TRBJ2-7	TRBV2	TRBD1	-	TGTGCCAGCAGCGCTACTGGACAGGGCGGGTACGAGCAGTACTTC	CASSATGQGGYEQYF
TRBJ2-7	TRBV7-6	TRBD1	many	TGTGCCAGCAGCTTAGAGGCCCCCGGGACAGGGCTCCACGAGCAGTACTTC	CASSLEAPGTGLHEQYF
TRBJ2-2	TRBV7-2	TRBD1	many	TGTGCCAGCAGCTTACGTGGGACAGCGAACACCGGGGAGCTGTTTTTT	CASSLRGTANTGELFF
TRBJ2-7	TRBV29-1	TRBD2	few	TGCAGCGCGAGCCCCTTTAGCGGGACCACCTACGAGCAGTACTTC	CSASPFSGTTYEQYF
TRBJ2-3	TRBV10-3	TRBD2	-	TGTGCCATCAGTGGGCCGCGGGGGGGAGTGGAAGATACGCAGTATTTT	CAISGPRGGVEDTQYF
TRBJ1-2	TRBV10-3	-	-	TGTGCCATCAGTGAGGGATACAGCTATGGCTACACCTTC	CAISEGYSYGYTF
TRBJ2-1	TRBV27	-	-	TGTGCCAGCAGTTTTGGGGAGTACGATGAGCAGTTCTTC	CASSFGEYDEQFF
TRBJ2-5	TRBV20-1	TRBD1	-	TGCAGTGTTTCACCGGGACAGGGCTATGAGACCCAGTACTTC	CSVSPGQGYETQYF
TRBJ2-7	TRBV2	TRBD1	few	TGTGCCAGCAGGGCCACAGGGGGTACAGGGGCCTACGAGCAGTACTTC	CASRATGGTGAYEQYF
TRBJ2-5	TRBV5-1	-	-	TGCGCCAGCAGCCCGGGGCAGTACCAAGAGACCCAGTACTTC	CASSPGQYQETQYF
TRBJ1-4	TRBV6-2/TRBV6-3	-	-	TGTGCCAGCAGTTACGGGGGCAACCCGGCGAATCGTGAAAAACTGTTTTTT	CASSYGGNPANREKLFF
TRBJ2-1	TRBV7-2	-	few	TGTGCCAGCAGCTTAAGGCCACACCTTCCCTACAATGAGCAGTTCTTC	CASSLRPHLPYNEQFF
TRBJ2-1	TRBV20-1	-	-	TGCAGTGCTAGAATCGGCCCAGCTGAGCAGTTCTTC	CSARIGPAEQFF
TRBJ2-7	TRBV12-3/TRBV12-4	-	-	TGTGCCAGCAGTAGTGCGGGACGCTCCCCCTACGAGCAGTACTTC	CASSSAGRSPYEQYF
TRBJ2-7	TRBV6-8	TRBD2	few	TGTGCCAGCAGTTATGCTAGCGGTCTCTCCTACGAGCAGTACTTC	CASSYASGLSYEQYF
TRBJ2-5	TRBV7-9	TRBD1	few	TGTGCCAGCAGCACCGGGACAGACGAGGGGGAGACCCAGTACTTC	CASSTGTDEGETQYF
TRBJ2-4	TRBV6-6	TRBD2	few	TGTGCCAGCAGTCCTAGCGGGAGGAGAAACATTCAGTACTTC	CASSPSGRRNIQYF
TRBJ1-1	TRBV29-1	-	few	TGCAGCGTGGAGACAGGAATTGAAGCTTTCTTT	CSVETGIEAFF
TRBJ2-3	TRBV15	-	-	TGTGCCACCAGCAGAGATCCGGGACTCGGGGATACGCAGTATTTT	CATSRDPGLGDTQYF
TRBJ2-3	TRBV28	TRBD2	many	TGTGCCAGCAGTTTAATGCTAGCGGGAGAAGATACGCAGTATTTT	CASSLMLAGEDTQYF
TRBJ1-1	TRBV11-2	-	-	TGTGCCAGCAGCATAAATCGGTTCGGAGCTTTCTTT	CASSINRFGAFF
TRBJ1-1	TRBV7-8	-	many	TGTGCCAGCAGCTTAAAACGAAACACTGAAGCTTTCTTT	CASSLKRNTEAFF
TRBJ2-1	TRBV6-4	-	few	TGTGCCAGCAGTGACGGGAACAATGAGCAGTTCTTC	CASSDGNNEQFF
TRBJ2-7	TRBV7-2	TRBD1	many	TGTGCCAGCAGCTCATGGACAGGGGGCACCTACGAGCAGTACTTC	CASSSWTGGTYEQYF
TRBJ1-2	TRBV12-3/TRBV12-4	TRBD1	many	TGTGCCAGCACCCGGGACAGGGGGGGCTATGGCTACACCTTC	CASTRDRGGYGYTF
TRBJ1-4	TRBV7-9	-	many	TGTGCCAGCAGCTTATCCTCCGGAGAAAATGAAAAACTGTTTTTT	CASSLSSGENEKLFF
TRBJ1-2	TRBV3-1	-	-	TGTGCCAGCAACAGCCGCGGAAACTATGGCTACACCTTC	CASNSRGNYGYTF
TRBJ1-1	TRBV29-1	TRBD1	-	TGCAGCGTTGGTCGGGACAGGGGTGAAGCTTTCTTT	CSVGRDRGEAFF
TRBJ1-6	TRBV7-3	-	few	TGTGCCAGCAGCTTATTGGCCTCGAATTCACCCCTCCACTTT	CASSLLASNSPLHF
TRBJ2-7	TRBV20-1	-	few	TGCAGTGCCTGGAGGGGGGGGTCGTACGAGCAGTACTTC	CSAWRGGSYEQYF
TRBJ1-1	TRBV7-2	-	many	TGTGCCAGCAGCCCTAGAGGACGGTTGAACACTGAAGCTTTCTTT	CASSPRGRLNTEAFF
TRBJ2-1	TRBV6-6	TRBD1	-	TGTGCCAGCAGAGCCGGGACAGCCTACAATGAGCAGTTCTTC	CASRAGTAYNEQFF
TRBJ1-2	TRBV15	TRBD1	many	TGTGCCACCAGCAGAGATCAGGGGGCGCCAAGTGGCTACACCTTC	CATSRDQGAPSGYTF
TRBJ2-7	TRBV28	TRBD2	many	TGTGCCAGCATCCGGGAGGGCGGGCAGACCTACGAGCAGTACTTC	CASIREGGQTYEQYF
TRBJ2-3	TRBV5-1	TRBD2	-	TGCGCCAGCAGCTTGGTACCAACTAGCGGGAATACAGATACGCAGTATTTT	CASSLVPTSGNTDTQYF
TRBJ2-1	TRBV6-6	-	few	TGTGCCAGCAGTTACGGGGACGGTTTTAACTACAATGAGCAGTTCTTC	CASSYGDGFNYNEQFF
TRBJ2-2	TRBV20-1	-	-	TGCAGTGCTAGTTCCGGCGCGAACACCGGGGAGCTGTTTTTT	CSASSGANTGELFF